This T cell receptor (beta chain) comes out of a study of blood T cell repertoires in COVID-19. For the study at large: Collection of acute and convalescent COVID-19 samples took place in the United States, Italy and Spain. In each case, the material was cDNA or gDNA derived from T cells, B-cell-depleted T cells, or PBMCs.

CDR3 length equals 15 residues. Germline-derived CDR1 and CDR2 are LNHDA and SQIVND (reference sequence). V shed 9 bases and J shed 2 bases, with 19 bases lying between them. In the authors' methods: Amplification with reference gene primers provided the estimates of nucleated cell counts. Assay used: immunoSEQ multiplex PCR; TCRdb lists only in-frame clones, some missing. V, J and clone size were drawn from that table, and D and trimming were deduced from the DNA. This sample yields some 120,000 clones, of which roughly 79% are seen a single time; under 11% belongs to the top ten. V gene TRBV19 combines with J gene TRBJ1-1; TRBD1 is a possible D gene (6 bases). This clonotype originated in a human donor in a cohort sampled during active COVID-19. Specimen: peripheral blood. The CDR3 spells CASSRRDTPNTEAFF. The DNA for the CDR3 is TGTGCCAGCTCGCGCAGGGACACTCCAAACACTGAAGCTTTCTTT.